Listed below are T cell receptor beta chains from one sample, sequenced in a study of blood T cells in healthy people across ages. From the 5' RACE reads, TCRdb called clonotypes with MiXCR, one entry per CDR3 protein. The sample lists about 400,000 distinct CDR3 sequences; about half were seen once. What was sequenced was blood. Source of these receptors: a man aged 60 to 69 in good health. The CDR3 runs from the conserved cysteine through the conserved F or W.

TRBV10-2 | CASSEATREQFF
TRBV5-1 | CASSFTSGGTLNEQFF
TRBV7-9 | CASSPPGSGRQETQYF
TRBV7-2 | CASSLAGQGSNSYEQYF
TRBV27 | CASHRHGEGWDEQYF
TRBV14 | CASSQDELGNEQFF
TRBV12-3/TRBV12-4 | CASMIGAVTYNEQFF
TRBV2 | CASGGGGLQETQYF
TRBV12-3/TRBV12-4 | CASGLADSYEQYF
TRBV7-2 | CASSYRGTRGYNEQFF
TRBV6-1 | CASSATSYEQYF
TRBV6-2/TRBV6-3 | CASSPTPRVETQYF
TRBV3-1 | CASSQGLAAETQYF
TRBV7-9 | CASTRGSGGNEQFF
TRBV25-1 | CASSSTPASTDTQYF
TRBV6-1 | CASGEGRAYEQYF
TRBV20-1 | CSARSQNNYEQYF
TRBV7-6 | CATRFEGGANTGELFF
TRBV7-2 | CASSLALGEQFF
TRBV20-1 | CSASPGHPYEQYF
TRBV7-9 | CASSFEGGEQYF
TRBV3-1 | CASSQALLGYGYTF
TRBV20-1 | CSARDKGSGLGVEQFF
TRBV20-1 | CSARTSEGSSSYNEQFF
TRBV29-1 | CSVEDGVQGANEQFF
TRBV29-1 | CSVGLGRGVSNYGYTF
TRBV12-3/TRBV12-4 | CASSGAARGEQYF
TRBV7-9 | CASSGEVGNYGYTF